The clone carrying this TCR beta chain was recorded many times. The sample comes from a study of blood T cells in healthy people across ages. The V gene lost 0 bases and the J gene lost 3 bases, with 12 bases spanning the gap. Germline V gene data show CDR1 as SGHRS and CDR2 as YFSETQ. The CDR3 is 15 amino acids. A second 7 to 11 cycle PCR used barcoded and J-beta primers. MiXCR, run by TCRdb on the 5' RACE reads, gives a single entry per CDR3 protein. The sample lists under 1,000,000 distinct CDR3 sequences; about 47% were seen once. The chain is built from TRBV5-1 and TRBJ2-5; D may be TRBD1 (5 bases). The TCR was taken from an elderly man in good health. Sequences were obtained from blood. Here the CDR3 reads CASSLDRTPEETQYF. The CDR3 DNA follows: TGCGCCAGCAGCTTGGATAGGACACCCGAAGAGACCCAGTACTTC.